A selection of T cell receptor beta chains follows, all from one sample in a study of T cell repertoires in cytomegalovirus infection. Each CDR3 protein is one row after TCRdb ran MiXCR on the reads. Counted here are about 740,000 distinct CDR3 sequences, around a third occurring once; the ten biggest clones make up about 20%. These receptors' targets are unknown. The sequencing used cultured PBMCs, collected from culture after CMV antigen stimulation. The receptors come from a human donor in good health (CMV status not recorded). Some clones in this sample may be carry-over from other donors' samples. Each CDR3 is given with its conserved first and last residue. Each record gives: clone size, J gene, D gene, V gene, CDR3 protein, CDR3 DNA. D genes are given only for firm matches. Expanded clones get a size class; other rows say once, few or many, or leave the size out.

>NA|TRBJ2-1|TRBD2|TRBV5-3
CASRNRGTSGASGEQFF
TGTGCCAGCAGGAATCGCGGGACTAGCGGGGCCTCGGGTGAGCAGTTCTTC
>NA|TRBJ2-7|TRBD2|TRBV7-4
CANPSDRKREGEQYF
TGTGCCAACCCATCAGACAGAAAGCGGGAGGGGGAGCAGTACTTC
>NA|TRBJ2-3|TRBD2|TRBV7-9
CASSMGLAASTDTQYF
TGTGCCAGCAGCATGGGACTAGCGGCTAGCACAGATACGCAGTATTTT
>NA|TRBJ2-5|NA|TRBV27
CASSRGPQRGETQYF
TGTGCCAGCAGTAGGGGACCCCAGAGGGGGGAGACCCAGTACTTC
>NA|TRBJ2-1|NA|TRBV5-1
CASSVGPGGYNEQFF
TGCGCCAGCAGCGTTGGGCCAGGGGGGTACAATGAGCAGTTCTTC
>many|TRBJ1-1|TRBD1|TRBV7-9
CASSPLDRDGTEAFF
TGTGCCAGCAGCCCCCTGGACAGGGATGGCACTGAAGCTTTCTTT
>NA|TRBJ2-1|TRBD1|TRBV6-5
CASSYGTEHPYNEQFF
TGTGCCAGCAGTTACGGGACAGAGCATCCTTACAATGAGCAGTTCTTC
>NA|TRBJ2-5|TRBD2|TRBV28
CASSSRRSGGEETQYF
TGTGCCAGCAGTTCACGAAGAAGCGGGGGGGAGGAGACCCAGTACTTC
>few|TRBJ2-2|NA|TRBV19
CASSMHSNTGELFF
TGTGCCAGTAGTATGCACAGCAACACCGGGGAGCTGTTTTTT
>NA|TRBJ1-2|NA|TRBV19
CAISGGGGGKSGYTF
TGTGCCATTTCCGGCGGTGGAGGCGGGAAGAGTGGCTACACCTTC
>NA|TRBJ2-7|NA|TRBV12-3/TRBV12-4
CASSPTPSTYEQYF
TGTGCCAGCAGTCCGACTCCTAGCACCTACGAGCAGTACTTC
>few|TRBJ1-2|TRBD1|TRBV5-1
CASSKGQGRNYGYTF
TGCGCCAGCAGCAAGGGACAGGGAAGGAACTATGGCTACACCTTC
>NA|TRBJ2-1|TRBD1|TRBV5-1
CASSGWTGRVNEQFF
TGCGCCAGCAGCGGATGGACAGGGCGGGTAAATGAGCAGTTCTTC
>few|TRBJ2-1|TRBD2|TRBV2
CATVGLAVYNEQFF
TGTGCCACCGTTGGACTAGCGGTATACAATGAGCAGTTCTTC
>few|TRBJ2-1|TRBD1|TRBV12-3/TRBV12-4
CASSTSGTDYNEQFF
TGTGCCAGCAGCACCTCGGGGACAGACTACAATGAGCAGTTCTTC
>many|TRBJ2-3|NA|TRBV7-6
CASSKEADTQYF
TGTGCCAGCAGCAAAGAAGCGGATACGCAGTATTTT
>few|TRBJ2-5|NA|TRBV2
CASRGTGAVETQYF
TGTGCCAGCCGTGGAACGGGGGCCGTAGAGACCCAGTACTTC
>once|TRBJ1-2|TRBD1|TRBV2
CASSRDSVVYTF
TGTGCCAGCAGTCGGGACAGCGTAGTCTACACCTTC
>NA|TRBJ2-3|NA|TRBV6-1
CASSVRPSTDTQYF
TGTGCCAGCAGTGTGCGCCCTAGCACAGATACGCAGTATTTT
>NA|TRBJ2-1|TRBD2|TRBV12-3/TRBV12-4
CASSSPGTSGNNEQFF
TGTGCCAGCAGTTCGCCCGGGACTAGCGGAAACAATGAGCAGTTCTTC
>NA|TRBJ2-1|TRBD2|TRBV11-2
CASSQLAGGPGYEQFF
TGTGCCAGCAGCCAATTAGCGGGAGGGCCGGGTTATGAGCAGTTCTTC
>few|TRBJ2-1|NA|TRBV6-1
CASSEEDGGEQFF
TGTGCCAGCAGTGAAGAGGACGGTGGTGAGCAGTTCTTC
>NA|TRBJ1-1|NA|TRBV27
CASGQGRGEGRAFF
TGTGCCAGCGGGCAAGGGAGGGGAGAGGGTCGAGCTTTCTTT
>NA|TRBJ1-1|NA|TRBV7-2
CASSLVWHSNTEAFF
TGTGCCAGCAGCCTTGTATGGCACTCGAACACTGAAGCTTTCTTT
>NA|TRBJ2-7|NA|TRBV6-6
CASSDFGPPGSYEQYF
TGTGCCAGCTCGGATTTTGGCCCTCCGGGCTCCTACGAGCAGTACTTC
>many|TRBJ2-7|TRBD2|TRBV7-2
CASSFRVPTSGRTHEQYF
TGTGCCAGCAGCTTTAGGGTGCCGACTAGCGGGAGGACCCACGAGCAGTACTTC
>NA|TRBJ2-1|TRBD2|TRBV25-1
CASATSGRKSSYNEQFF
TGTGCCAGCGCTACTAGCGGGAGGAAGAGCTCCTACAATGAGCAGTTCTTC
>many|TRBJ2-6|TRBD1|TRBV7-2
CASSPTNRGSGANVLTF
TGTGCCAGCAGCCCAACAAACAGGGGATCTGGGGCCAACGTCCTGACTTTC
>NA|TRBJ2-3|NA|TRBV30
CAWSAFSSTDTQYF
TGTGCCTGGAGTGCGTTTTCTAGCACAGATACGCAGTATTTT
>NA|TRBJ2-3|NA|TRBV6-4
CASKARWDGAPDTQYF
TGTGCCAGCAAGGCCCGTTGGGACGGGGCCCCAGATACGCAGTATTTT
>NA|TRBJ2-2|NA|TRBV15
CATSTVRLWGELFF
TGTGCCACCAGCACCGTGAGACTATGGGGGGAGCTGTTTTTT
>NA|TRBJ2-5|NA|TRBV5-1
CASSGDQGETQYF
TGCGCCAGCAGCGGGGACCAAGGGGAGACCCAGTACTTC
>NA|TRBJ1-4|TRBD1|TRBV2
CASRAGGDEKLFF
TGTGCCAGCAGGGCAGGGGGTGATGAAAAACTGTTTTTT
>NA|TRBJ2-7|TRBD2|TRBV6-2/TRBV6-3
CASSYISGKIYEQYF
TGTGCCAGCAGTTATATTAGCGGGAAGATCTACGAGCAGTACTTC
>NA|TRBJ2-7|TRBD1|TRBV20-1
CSAREGQGAYEQYF
TGCAGTGCTAGAGAGGGACAGGGAGCCTACGAGCAGTACTTC
>NA|TRBJ2-1|NA|TRBV12-5
CASASVREAQFF
TGTGCTAGTGCCTCAGTGAGGGAGGCGCAGTTCTTC
>NA|TRBJ2-7|NA|TRBV19
CASSVLDSYEQYF
TGTGCCAGTAGTGTCCTTGACTCCTACGAGCAGTACTTC
>NA|TRBJ1-5|NA|TRBV7-2
CASSLSLTRTDTQHF
TGTGCCAGCAGCTTATCTTTGACCCGCACAGATACGCAGCATTTT
>once|TRBJ1-5|NA|TRBV6-1
CASSDGRVYSNQPQHF
TGTGCCAGCAGTGATGGGAGGGTCTATAGCAATCAGCCCCAGCATTTT